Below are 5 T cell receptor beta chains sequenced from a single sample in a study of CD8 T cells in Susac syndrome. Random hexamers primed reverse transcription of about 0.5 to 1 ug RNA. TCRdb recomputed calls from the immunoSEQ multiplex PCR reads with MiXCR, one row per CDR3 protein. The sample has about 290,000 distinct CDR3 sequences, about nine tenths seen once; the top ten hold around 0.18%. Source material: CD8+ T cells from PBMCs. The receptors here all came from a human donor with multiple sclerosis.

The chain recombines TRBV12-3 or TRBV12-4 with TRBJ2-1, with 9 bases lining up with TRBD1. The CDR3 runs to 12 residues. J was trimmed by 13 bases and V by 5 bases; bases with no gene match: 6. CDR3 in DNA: TGTGCCAGCAGTACAGGGGGCGCCGGACAGTTCTTC. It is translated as CASSTGGAGQFF.

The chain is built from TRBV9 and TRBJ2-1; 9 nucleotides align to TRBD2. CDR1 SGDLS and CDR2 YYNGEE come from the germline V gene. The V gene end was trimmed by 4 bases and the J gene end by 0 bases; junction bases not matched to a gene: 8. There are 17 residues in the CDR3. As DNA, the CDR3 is TGTGCCAGCAGCCACCGACTAGCGGAAATCTCCTACAATGAGCAGTTCTTC. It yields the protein CASSHRLAEISYNEQFF.

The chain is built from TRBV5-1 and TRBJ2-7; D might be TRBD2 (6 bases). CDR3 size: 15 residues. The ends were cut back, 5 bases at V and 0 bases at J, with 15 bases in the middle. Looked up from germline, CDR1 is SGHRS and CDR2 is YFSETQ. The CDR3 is CASRVAGPLSYEQYF. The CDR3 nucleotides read TGCGCCAGCAGGGTTGCGGGGCCACTCTCCTACGAGCAGTACTTC. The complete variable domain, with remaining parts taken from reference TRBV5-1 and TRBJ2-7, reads KAGVTQTPRYLIKTRGQQVTLSCSPISGHRSVSWYQQTPGQGLQFLFEYFSETQRNKGNFPGRFSGRQFSNSRSEMNVSTLELGDSALYLCASRVAGPLSYEQYFGPGTRLTVT.

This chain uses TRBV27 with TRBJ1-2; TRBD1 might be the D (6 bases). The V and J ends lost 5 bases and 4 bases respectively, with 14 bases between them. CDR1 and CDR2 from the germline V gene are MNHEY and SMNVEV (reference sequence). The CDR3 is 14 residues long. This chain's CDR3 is CASSLTGSGYGYTF. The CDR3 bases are TGTGCCAGCAGTCTTACAGGGAGCGGCTATGGCTACACCTTC.

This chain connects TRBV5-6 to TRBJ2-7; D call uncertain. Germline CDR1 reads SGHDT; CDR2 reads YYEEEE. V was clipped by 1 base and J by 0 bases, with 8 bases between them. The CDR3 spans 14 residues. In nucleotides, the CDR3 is TGTGCCAGCAGCTTGATAGATTCCTCCTACGAGCAGTACTTC. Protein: CASSLIDSSYEQYF.